The 3 T cell receptor beta chains presented below share a single source sample, sequenced in a study of regulatory T cells in long-lasting Graves disease. The time point was: persistent/refractory GD, antithyroid drugs over 5 years with positive TRAb. RNA extracted from PBMCs served as the sequencing template. With iRepertoire HTBI primers and Arm-PCR of CDR3 regions, TCR beta libraries were built. Each CDR3 protein gets one entry after TCRdb re-called the multiplex PCR reads with MiXCR. The profile shows almost 350,000 distinct CDR3 sequences, around a fifth of them singletons. The material was peripheral blood mononuclear cells (PBMCs), obtained when the disease was refractory, from a patient treated with antithyroid drugs. Source of these receptors: a female donor with Graves disease.

The genes are TRBV19 and TRBJ2-3, with D possibly being TRBD1 (6 bases). Germline-derived CDR1 and CDR2 are LNHDA and SQIVND (reference sequence). V was pared by 1 base and J by 4 bases, with 12 bases between. The CDR3 length is 15 residues. This CDR3 is CASSIGQVHADTQYF. The CDR3 DNA is TGTGCCAGTAGTATAGGACAGGTCCACGCAGATACGCAGTATTTT. Based on the CDR3 plus reference TRBV19 and TRBJ2-3, the full variable domain is DGGITQSPKYLFRKEGQNVTLSCEQNLNHDAMYWYRQDPGQGLRLIYYSQIVNDFQKGDIAEGYSVSREKKESFPLTVTSAQKNPTAFYLCASSIGQVHADTQYFGPGTRLTVL.

This clonotype occurred many times. Relative to the germline gene, one junction end is altered; a read error may explain this. The chain employs TRBV4-1 and TRBJ2-7; no firm D call. The CDR3 is 13 residues long. Per germline, CDR1 MGHRA and CDR2 YSYEKL. CDR3 protein: CASSQDHNYEQYF. The CDR3 DNA reads TGTGCCAGCAGCCAAGATCACAACTACGAGCAGTACTTC.

V usage is TRBV4-3 and J usage is TRBJ2-3; TRBD1 matches at 8 bases. The germline gives CDR1 LGHNA, CDR2 YSLEER. CDR3 length: 15 amino acids. V shed 1 base, J shed 8 bases, and the junction held 8 bases outside the gene matches. CDR3 region: CASSQAKNRGATQYF. CDR3 sequence (DNA): TGCGCCAGCAGCCAAGCCAAGAACAGGGGGGCTACGCAGTATTTT.